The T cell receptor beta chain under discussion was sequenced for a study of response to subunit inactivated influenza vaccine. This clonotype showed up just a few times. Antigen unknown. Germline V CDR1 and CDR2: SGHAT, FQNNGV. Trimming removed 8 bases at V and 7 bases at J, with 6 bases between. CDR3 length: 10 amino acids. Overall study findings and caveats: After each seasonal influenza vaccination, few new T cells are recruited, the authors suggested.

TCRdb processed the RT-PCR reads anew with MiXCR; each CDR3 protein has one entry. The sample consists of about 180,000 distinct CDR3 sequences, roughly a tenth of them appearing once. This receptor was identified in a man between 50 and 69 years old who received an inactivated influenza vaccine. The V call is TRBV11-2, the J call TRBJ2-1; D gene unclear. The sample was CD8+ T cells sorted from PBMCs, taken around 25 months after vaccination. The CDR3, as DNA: TGTGCCAGCGCCTCAAATGAGCAGTTCTTC. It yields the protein CASASNEQFF.